This is a list of T cell receptor beta chains from one sample in a study of blood T cell repertoires in COVID-19. The protocol was immunoSEQ multiplex PCR, while the TCRdb copy is restricted to in-frame clones and leaves out a portion. The sample lists 250,000 to 400,000 clones, more than 70% occurring once. The material sequenced was peripheral blood. All receptors derive from a woman aged 30 to 39 with COVID-19, enrolled during active disease. CDR3s include the opening cysteine and the closing phenylalanine or tryptophan. A D gene is named only where the DNA matches it firmly. A clone size is listed for some rows: how often the clone was seen (once, few, many), or a class if it is expanded.

>TRBJ1-3|NA|NA|TRBV18
TGTGCCAGCTCACCATTAGGAAACACCATATATTTT
CASSPLGNTIYF
>TRBJ1-2|NA|once|TRBV2
TGTGCCAGCAGCGGCAGGACAGACTACGGCTACACCTTC
CASSGRTDYGYTF
>TRBJ2-5|NA|NA|TRBV18
TGTGCCAGCTCACCATCTTTGGACAGACAAGAGACCCAGTACTTC
CASSPSLDRQETQYF
>TRBJ2-7|NA|NA|TRBV5-1
TGCGCCAGCAGCTTAGTGGACAACAACGAGCAGTACTTC
CASSLVDNNEQYF
>TRBJ1-2|NA|NA|TRBV6-2/TRBV6-3
TGTGCCAGCAGTTACCACGGTGGTAACTATGGCTACACCTTC
CASSYHGGNYGYTF
>TRBJ1-3|TRBD1|NA|TRBV19
TGTGCCAGTAGTCGATCAGGGGGCGAATCTACTGGAAACACCATATATTTT
CASSRSGGESTGNTIYF
>TRBJ1-1|TRBD1|NA|TRBV15
TGTGCCACCAGCTCCTGGACAGGTGAAGCTTTCTTT
CATSSWTGEAFF
>TRBJ1-2|TRBD1|NA|TRBV5-1
TGCGCCAGCAGCTCCACAGGGACAGGGGGAGGCGGCTACACCTTC
CASSSTGTGGGGYTF
>TRBJ1-1|NA|NA|TRBV11-3
TGTGCCAGCAGCTTAGAGGGGGAGGGGGTACGCACTGAAGCTTTCTTT
CASSLEGEGVRTEAFF
>TRBJ2-3|TRBD2|NA|TRBV12-5
TGTGCTAGTGGTTTGGGGACTAGCGGGGGGGCCTGGACAGATACGCAGTATTTT
CASGLGTSGGAWTDTQYF
>TRBJ2-1|NA|NA|TRBV30
TGTGCCTGGAGTCGGGAGAGCGACAATGAGCAGTTCTTC
CAWSRESDNEQFF
>TRBJ1-1|NA|NA|TRBV30
TGTGCCTGGAGTGGGGCAGAAAACACTGAAGCTTTCTTT
CAWSGAENTEAFF
>TRBJ2-2|NA|NA|TRBV7-9
TGTGCCAGCAGCCTCACCGGGGAGCTGTTTTTT
CASSLTGELFF
>TRBJ1-2|NA|NA|TRBV4-1
TGCGCCAGCAGACTAACGGGGTCTCAGGATGGCTACACCTTC
CASRLTGSQDGYTF
>TRBJ1-6|TRBD1|NA|TRBV5-1
TGCGCCAGCAGCTTGGTGGGACAGTCGAGCTCCTATAATTCACCCCTCCACTTT
CASSLVGQSSSYNSPLHF
>TRBJ2-2|NA|NA|TRBV28
TGTGCCAGCCAGGACAGAAGTGCCGGGGAGCTGTTTTTT
CASQDRSAGELFF
>TRBJ1-2|TRBD1|NA|TRBV6-5
TGTGCCAGCAGTTACGGGTTAACAGGGGGGGAGTATGGCTACACCTTC
CASSYGLTGGEYGYTF
>TRBJ2-2|NA|NA|TRBV18
TGTGCCAGCTCACCACCTTCCTCCGGGGAGCTGTTTTTT
CASSPPSSGELFF
>TRBJ1-2|TRBD1|NA|TRBV2
TGTGCCAGCAGTCTACCGCGACAGGGCCCATCCAACTATGGCTACACCTTC
CASSLPRQGPSNYGYTF
>TRBJ1-2|TRBD1|NA|TRBV6-5
TGTGCCAGCAGTTACTCCCCGACAGGGGGCTTCTATGGCTACACCTTC
CASSYSPTGGFYGYTF
>TRBJ1-2|NA|few|TRBV11-3
TGTGCCAGCAGGCCGAGGCGGGGCGGCTACACCTTC
CASRPRRGGYTF
>TRBJ1-2|NA|NA|TRBV6-1
TGTGCCAGCAGTTTACGGGCTAACTATGGCTACACCTTC
CASSLRANYGYTF
>TRBJ1-2|TRBD1|once|TRBV11-3
TGTGCCAGCAGCTTGGGGGACAGGTTTACTAACTATGGCTACACCTTC
CASSLGDRFTNYGYTF
>TRBJ1-5|NA|NA|TRBV15
TGTGCCACCAGTACCGCGGCAGGGGATCAGCCCCAGCATTTT
CATSTAAGDQPQHF
>TRBJ2-4|NA|NA|TRBV19
TGTGCCAGTAGTATGGGGGGAGCCAAAAACATTCAGTACTTC
CASSMGGAKNIQYF
>TRBJ1-5|NA|NA|TRBV5-8
TGTGCCAGCAGCTTGGATGGGGCTGGGGATCAGCCCCAGCATTTT
CASSLDGAGDQPQHF
>TRBJ1-6|NA|few|TRBV3-1/TRBV3-2
TGTGCCAGCAGTTGGCAGGGCGATTCACCCCTCCACTTT
CASSWQGDSPLHF
>TRBJ1-4|NA|NA|TRBV2
TGTGCCAGCAGTGGGACAGTTGGTAATGAAAAACTGTTTTTT
CASSGTVGNEKLFF
>TRBJ2-1|TRBD2|once|TRBV9
TGTGCCAGCAGCGTAGCAGCGGGGGTCTACAATGAGCAGTTCTTC
CASSVAAGVYNEQFF